This is a list of T cell receptor beta chains from one sample in a study of blood T cell repertoires in COVID-19. Produced via immunoSEQ multiplex PCR; TCRdb's table is partial and in-frame only. Of around 100,000 clones detected, around 85% appear once; the ten largest clones hold roughly 13%. Material: peripheral blood. All receptors derive from a man aged 50 to 60 with active or convalescent COVID-19. CDR3s include the opening cysteine and the closing phenylalanine or tryptophan. Fields, in order: CDR3 DNA, CDR3 protein, clone size, J gene, V gene, CDR3 length, D gene. The D gene is left open where the match is weak. The size field is filled for only some rows; it gives once, few, many or a size class.

CDR3nt: TGTGCCTGGAGTGTAAACTACCGCTCTTTCACTGAAGCTTTCTTT; CDR3aa: CAWSVNYRSFTEAFF; abundance: NA; j_gene: TRBJ1-1; v_gene: TRBV30; len: 15; d_gene: NA
CDR3nt: TGCGCCAGCACCGAGGGGCGGGAGGGACTAGACGAGCAGTACTTC; CDR3aa: CASTEGREGLDEQYF; abundance: NA; j_gene: TRBJ2-7; v_gene: TRBV10-2; len: 15; d_gene: TRBD2
CDR3nt: TGTGCCTGGACCCCCCAGGGGAATGTTGCGCAGTACTTC; CDR3aa: CAWTPQGNVAQYF; abundance: NA; j_gene: TRBJ2-7; v_gene: TRBV30; len: 13; d_gene: NA
CDR3nt: TGTGCCATCAGTGAGGGGGACAAGGAGCAGTTCTTC; CDR3aa: CAISEGDKEQFF; abundance: NA; j_gene: TRBJ2-1; v_gene: TRBV10-3; len: 12; d_gene: NA
CDR3nt: TGTGCCAGCAGCTTGGGTACAGACCCTGCGAGAGCTTTCTTT; CDR3aa: CASSLGTDPARAFF; abundance: NA; j_gene: TRBJ1-1; v_gene: TRBV5-5; len: 14; d_gene: NA
CDR3nt: TGTGCCAGCAGTCAAACCTGGGGGGAAGCCTACGAGCAGTACTTC; CDR3aa: CASSQTWGEAYEQYF; abundance: NA; j_gene: TRBJ2-7; v_gene: TRBV6-5; len: 15; d_gene: NA
CDR3nt: TGTGCCAGCAGCTCCTGGGCTAGCGGCACAGATACGCAGTATTTT; CDR3aa: CASSSWASGTDTQYF; abundance: NA; j_gene: TRBJ2-3; v_gene: TRBV7-9; len: 15; d_gene: NA
CDR3nt: TGTGCCAGCAGTTACTCGAAGGCGGGCACAGATACGCAGTATTTT; CDR3aa: CASSYSKAGTDTQYF; abundance: once; j_gene: TRBJ2-3; v_gene: TRBV6-2/TRBV6-3; len: 15; d_gene: NA
CDR3nt: TGTGCCAGCAGCTTGCCGGGACAGCCCTCCTACGAGCAGTACTTC; CDR3aa: CASSLPGQPSYEQYF; abundance: NA; j_gene: TRBJ2-7; v_gene: TRBV5-8; len: 15; d_gene: TRBD1
CDR3nt: TGTGCCAGCAGCCTCAAATTGGCAGGGAATAGCAATCAGCCCCAGCATTTT; CDR3aa: CASSLKLAGNSNQPQHF; abundance: NA; j_gene: TRBJ1-5; v_gene: TRBV14; len: 17; d_gene: NA
CDR3nt: TGCGCCAGCAGCCGGGGAGCGGGAGGGGTAGATACGCAGTATTTT; CDR3aa: CASSRGAGGVDTQYF; abundance: NA; j_gene: TRBJ2-3; v_gene: TRBV4-1; len: 15; d_gene: TRBD2
CDR3nt: TGTGCCAGTAAGCCGGGACATCGCGAAAAACTGTTTTTT; CDR3aa: CASKPGHREKLFF; abundance: NA; j_gene: TRBJ1-4; v_gene: TRBV19; len: 13; d_gene: NA
CDR3nt: TGTGCCAGTAGTCTGGGGACAGGAGTCTATGGCTACACCTTC; CDR3aa: CASSLGTGVYGYTF; abundance: NA; j_gene: TRBJ1-2; v_gene: TRBV19; len: 14; d_gene: TRBD1
CDR3nt: TGTGCCATCAGTGTTTCAGGGGGCGTAGGAGATACTGAAGCTTTCTTT; CDR3aa: CAISVSGGVGDTEAFF; abundance: NA; j_gene: TRBJ1-1; v_gene: TRBV10-3; len: 16; d_gene: TRBD1
CDR3nt: TGTGCCAGCAGCTCGATAATGCGGGGGTCCTACAATGAGCAGTTCTTC; CDR3aa: CASSSIMRGSYNEQFF; abundance: NA; j_gene: TRBJ2-1; v_gene: TRBV5-5; len: 16; d_gene: TRBD2
CDR3nt: TGTGCCAGCAGCTCCGCGCGTGGGCAGGGTAACTATGGCTACACCTTC; CDR3aa: CASSSARGQGNYGYTF; abundance: NA; j_gene: TRBJ1-2; v_gene: TRBV5-4; len: 16; d_gene: NA
CDR3nt: TGCGCCAGCAGCCAAGGACAGGGGGTCCCTATTGGAGCTTTCTTT; CDR3aa: CASSQGQGVPIGAFF; abundance: NA; j_gene: TRBJ1-1; v_gene: TRBV4-1; len: 15; d_gene: TRBD1
CDR3nt: TGTGCCACCGGACAGGCGAATAGCAATCAGCCCCAGCATTTT; CDR3aa: CATGQANSNQPQHF; abundance: NA; j_gene: TRBJ1-5; v_gene: TRBV24-1; len: 14; d_gene: TRBD1
CDR3nt: TGTGCCAGCAGCCCGGGACAGACCTATGGCTACACCTTC; CDR3aa: CASSPGQTYGYTF; abundance: NA; j_gene: TRBJ1-2; v_gene: TRBV7-2; len: 13; d_gene: TRBD1
CDR3nt: TGTGCCTGGAGTGTATTCCGTGCGACATATTTGGGTCCTGGAAACACCATATATTTT; CDR3aa: CAWSVFRATYLGPGNTIYF; abundance: once; j_gene: TRBJ1-3; v_gene: TRBV30; len: 19; d_gene: NA
CDR3nt: TGTGCCAGCAGCTCAACTCGGACTAGCAGATACAATGAGCAGTTCTTC; CDR3aa: CASSSTRTSRYNEQFF; abundance: NA; j_gene: TRBJ2-1; v_gene: TRBV7-9; len: 16; d_gene: TRBD2
CDR3nt: TGCGCCAGCAGCTTGGATCCGACAGGGACTAGCGGGAACAATGAGCAGTTCTTC; CDR3aa: CASSLDPTGTSGNNEQFF; abundance: NA; j_gene: TRBJ2-1; v_gene: TRBV5-1; len: 18; d_gene: TRBD2
CDR3nt: TGTGCCACCAGTGAGAACGGAGGGTCCTACGAGCAGTACTTC; CDR3aa: CATSENGGSYEQYF; abundance: once; j_gene: TRBJ2-7; v_gene: TRBV24-1; len: 14; d_gene: NA
CDR3nt: TGTGCCACCAGCAGAGATGTAGGGATCGGGAGAGTCGATGAGCAGTTCTTC; CDR3aa: CATSRDVGIGRVDEQFF; abundance: once; j_gene: TRBJ2-1; v_gene: TRBV15; len: 17; d_gene: NA
CDR3nt: TGTGCCAGTAGTATCGGTCAACAGGGGCTTCAGCCCCAGCATTTT; CDR3aa: CASSIGQQGLQPQHF; abundance: once; j_gene: TRBJ1-5; v_gene: TRBV19; len: 15; d_gene: TRBD1
CDR3nt: TGTGCCAGCAGTAATGAGGGGAACACCGGGGAGCTGTTTTTT; CDR3aa: CASSNEGNTGELFF; abundance: NA; j_gene: TRBJ2-2; v_gene: TRBV27; len: 14; d_gene: NA
CDR3nt: TGTGCCAGTACAGCCGGACAGTACACTGAAGCTTTCTTT; CDR3aa: CASTAGQYTEAFF; abundance: NA; j_gene: TRBJ1-1; v_gene: TRBV19; len: 13; d_gene: NA
CDR3nt: TGTGCCAGTACACCGAAACAGTTTAACTATGGCTACACCTTC; CDR3aa: CASTPKQFNYGYTF; abundance: NA; j_gene: TRBJ1-2; v_gene: TRBV21-1; len: 14; d_gene: NA
CDR3nt: TGTGCCAGCAGCTTACAAGCCCGAGGTGGGCAAGAGACCCAGTACTTC; CDR3aa: CASSLQARGGQETQYF; abundance: NA; j_gene: TRBJ2-5; v_gene: TRBV5-5; len: 16; d_gene: NA
CDR3nt: TGTGCCAGCAGCGAGGGACAGAACACTGAAGCTTTCTTT; CDR3aa: CASSEGQNTEAFF; abundance: NA; j_gene: TRBJ1-1; v_gene: TRBV6-4; len: 13; d_gene: NA
CDR3nt: TGTGCCAGTGGGGAGGAGGGGACCACTGAAGCTTTCTTT; CDR3aa: CASGEEGTTEAFF; abundance: NA; j_gene: TRBJ1-1; v_gene: TRBV19; len: 13; d_gene: NA
CDR3nt: TGCAGTGCTAGTCGGGGACACTCAGATCAGCCCCAGCATTTT; CDR3aa: CSASRGHSDQPQHF; abundance: NA; j_gene: TRBJ1-5; v_gene: TRBV20-1; len: 14; d_gene: NA